Below, one T cell receptor (beta chain) is given with its context. This clone's antigen is unknown. There are no base qualities to consult, and no much larger clone falls within one base. This entry belongs to a study of OX40 agonist ivuxolimab in advanced cancers. In the study overall: Ivuxolimab was an agonistic, fully human IgG2 monoclonal antibody directed against OX40 (CD134), a costimulatory receptor. Intravenous ivuxolimab was administered to patients every 2 weeks at six dose levels: 0.01, 0.1, 0.3, 1.5, 3 and 10 mg/kg. Of the approximately 50 patients in dose escalation, about 19 had hepatocellular carcinoma, roughly 15 had melanoma, 9 had renal cell carcinoma and 9 had head and neck cancer. In the dose-escalation cohort, around four fifths of patients were male, and the mean age was 60 years with a range of roughly 23 to 79. Patients were allowed to have had prior anti-PD-1, anti-PD-L1 or anti-CTLA-4 therapy, and 40% of the dose-escalation patients had previously received checkpoint inhibitors. Partial responses were achieved by three dose-escalation patients, of whom one had hepatocellular carcinoma and two had cutaneous melanoma. Peripheral TCRbeta sequencing was intended to test whether TCR sequence diversity was altered and clonal T-cell expansion was caused by ivuxolimab. The paper describes the monotherapy dose-escalation part (N ≈ 50 patients) of the phase I trial of ivuxolimab.

The research as a whole found: Low levels of normalized T-cell clonal expansion were also seen in some nonresponding patients. The antigen specificity of the clonally expanded peripheral T cells was not determined. In the 0.1-3.0 mg/kg groups, partial responders were among the patients with the lowest normalized peripheral clonal expansion, particularly in CD8+ T cells. Clonal expansion of both CD4+ and CD8+ blood T cells was observed from baseline to week 6 at doses 0.1 to 3.0 mg/kg. On average, CD8+ T cells showed more expanded clones than CD4+ T cells after ivuxolimab.

For CDR1 and CDR2, the germline V gene lists MNHNS and SASEGT. Relative to germline, V is missing 0 bases and J is missing 3 bases, with 4 bases of the junction outside any gene match. The CDR3 contains 16 residues, cysteine and phenylalanine counted. The sequence is cut down to CDR3 DNA, 48 bases in frame from base 1. The trial excluded patients who had a history of autoimmune disease or who were on systemic immunosuppression. In every dose cohort, peripheral blood was drawn for TCR sequencing at baseline, cycle 4 day 1, and cycle 7 day 1. Samples came from an open-label, multicenter, first-in-human phase I dose-escalation trial of ivuxolimab. Adults with locally advanced or metastatic head and neck squamous cell, hepatocellular, melanoma or renal cell carcinoma were enrolled in the trial. Before TCR sequencing, CD4+ T cells and CD8+ T cells from peripheral blood were sorted into separate populations.

Genomic DNA was extracted from sorted cells for sequencing of the TCRbeta CDR3 region. TCRbeta CDR3 regions were sequenced using the immunoSEQ Assay. The immuneACCESS repertoire file appears here via TCRdb, limited to in-frame rearrangements. These files lack a portion of the clones; in checked studies, under half of the deficit traces to unresolved V genes, and the cause of the others is not known. Within this sample are approximately 77,000 clones, with about 90% of them counted one time only. The ten largest make up under 2% of the sample. The chain couples TRBV6-1 to TRBJ2-5; 10 of the junction bases match TRBD2. The receptor was isolated from an adult with an advanced solid tumor such as melanoma, head and neck, liver or kidney cancer. Material: CD4+ or CD8+ T cells sorted from blood, obtained in a trial of the OX40 agonist ivuxolimab. The bases are TGTGCCAGCAGTGAAGCCGGACTAGCGGTAAAAGAGACCCAGTACTTC. This translates into CASSEAGLAVKETQYF.